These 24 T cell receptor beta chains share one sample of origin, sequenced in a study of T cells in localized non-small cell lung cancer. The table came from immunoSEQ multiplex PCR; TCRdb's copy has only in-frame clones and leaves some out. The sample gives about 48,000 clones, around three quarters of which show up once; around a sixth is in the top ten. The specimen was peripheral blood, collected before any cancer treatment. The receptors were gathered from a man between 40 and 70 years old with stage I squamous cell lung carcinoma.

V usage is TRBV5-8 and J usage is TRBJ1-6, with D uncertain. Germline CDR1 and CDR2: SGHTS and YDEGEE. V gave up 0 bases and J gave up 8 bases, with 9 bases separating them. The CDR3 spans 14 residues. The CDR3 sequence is CASSLASEDSPLHF. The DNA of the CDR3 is TGTGCCAGCAGCTTGGCTTCAGAAGATTCACCCCTCCACTTT.

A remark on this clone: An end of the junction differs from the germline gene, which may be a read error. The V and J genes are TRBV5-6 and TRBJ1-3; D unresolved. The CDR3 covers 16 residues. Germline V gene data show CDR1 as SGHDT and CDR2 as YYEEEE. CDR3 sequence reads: CAGSLAPAYSGNTIYF. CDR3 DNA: TGTGCCGGCAGCTTGGCCCCGGCCTACTCTGGAAACACCATATATTTT. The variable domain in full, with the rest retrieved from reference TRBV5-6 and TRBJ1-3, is DAGVTQSPTHLIKTRGQQVTLRCSPKSGHDTVSWYQQALGQGPQFIFQYYEEEERQRGNFPDRFSGHQFPNYSSELNVNALLLGDSALYLCAGSLAPAYSGNTIYFGEGSWLTVV.

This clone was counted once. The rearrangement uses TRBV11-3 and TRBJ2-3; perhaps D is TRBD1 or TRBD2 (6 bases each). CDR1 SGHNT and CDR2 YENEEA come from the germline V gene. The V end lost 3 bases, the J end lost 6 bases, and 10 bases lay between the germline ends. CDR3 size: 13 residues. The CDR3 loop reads CASSFSGADTQYF. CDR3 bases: TGTGCCAGCAGCTTCTCGGGGGCTGATACGCAGTATTTT.

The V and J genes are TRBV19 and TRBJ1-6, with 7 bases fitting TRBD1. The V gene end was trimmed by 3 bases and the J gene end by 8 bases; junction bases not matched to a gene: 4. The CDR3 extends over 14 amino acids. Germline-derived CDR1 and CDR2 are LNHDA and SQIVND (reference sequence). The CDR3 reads CASSMGQNYSPLHF. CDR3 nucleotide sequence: TGTGCCAGTAGTATGGGACAGAATTATTCACCCCTCCACTTT.

The CDR3 is CASSRIQGAIQETQYF. For the CDR3, the DNA is TGTGCCAGCAGTCGAATACAGGGGGCAATACAAGAGACCCAGTACTTC. The chain uses TRBV7-6 and TRBJ2-5, with 9 bases aligning to TRBD1. The J segment lost 2 bases and the V segment lost 6 bases, leaving 10 bases of the junction unmatched. This CDR3 is built from 16 residues. Germline V gene data show CDR1 as SGHVS and CDR2 as FNYEAQ.

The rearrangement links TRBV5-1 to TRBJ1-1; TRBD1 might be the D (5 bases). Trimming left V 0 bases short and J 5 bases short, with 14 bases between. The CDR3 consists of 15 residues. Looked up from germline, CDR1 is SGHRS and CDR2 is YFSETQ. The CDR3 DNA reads TGCGCCAGCAGCTTGGCCGACAGACGAAGGACTGAAGCTTTCTTT. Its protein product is CASSLADRRRTEAFF.

CDR3 protein: CASSQETSGVPGTQYF. CDR3 in DNA: TGCGCCAGCAGCCAAGAGACTAGCGGGGTTCCCGGTACGCAGTATTTT. The chain recombines TRBV4-3 with TRBJ2-3; 11 nucleotides agree with TRBD2. CDR3 length: 16 residues. V lost 0 bases to trimming and J lost 8 bases; unmatched junction nucleotides: 7. CDR1 is LGHNA and CDR2 is YSLEER in the germline V gene.

Here the CDR3 reads CASSPDEQYF. The CDR3 nucleotides are TGTGCCAGCAGCCCGGACGAGCAGTACTTC. The V gene is TRBV7-9, the J gene TRBJ2-7; D call uncertain. This CDR3 is built from 10 residues. CDR1 and CDR2 (germline): SEHNR, FQNEAQ (reference sequence). Trimming pared 5 bases from V and 5 bases from J, leaving 4 bases between.

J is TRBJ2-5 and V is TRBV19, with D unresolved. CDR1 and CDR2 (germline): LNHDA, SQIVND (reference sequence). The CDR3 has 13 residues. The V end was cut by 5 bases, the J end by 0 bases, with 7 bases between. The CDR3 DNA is TGTGCCAGTAGTCGCCAGAACCAAGAGACCCAGTACTTC. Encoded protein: CASSRQNQETQYF. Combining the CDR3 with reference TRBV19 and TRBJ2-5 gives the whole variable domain DGGITQSPKYLFRKEGQNVTLSCEQNLNHDAMYWYRQDPGQGLRLIYYSQIVNDFQKGDIAEGYSVSREKKESFPLTVTSAQKNPTAFYLCASSRQNQETQYFGPGTRLLVL.

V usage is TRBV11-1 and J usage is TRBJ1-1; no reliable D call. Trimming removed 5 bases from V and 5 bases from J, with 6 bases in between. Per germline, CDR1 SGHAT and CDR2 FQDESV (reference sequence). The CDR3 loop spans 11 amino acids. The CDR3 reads CASSLGTEAFF. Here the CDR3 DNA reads TGTGCCAGCAGCCTGGGGACTGAAGCTTTCTTT.

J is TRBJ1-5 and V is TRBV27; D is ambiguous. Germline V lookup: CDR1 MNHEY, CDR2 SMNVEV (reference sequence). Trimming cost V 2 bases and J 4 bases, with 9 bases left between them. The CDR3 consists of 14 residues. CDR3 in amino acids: CASSLTRANQPQHF. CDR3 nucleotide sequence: TGTGCCAGCAGTTTAACGCGGGCAAATCAGCCCCAGCATTTT.

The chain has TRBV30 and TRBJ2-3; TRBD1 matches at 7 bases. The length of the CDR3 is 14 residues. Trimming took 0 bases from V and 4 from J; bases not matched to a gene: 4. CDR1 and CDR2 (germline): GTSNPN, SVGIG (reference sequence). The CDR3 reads CAWSVGQGADTQYF. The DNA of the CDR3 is TGTGCCTGGAGTGTGGGTCAGGGGGCAGATACGCAGTATTTT.

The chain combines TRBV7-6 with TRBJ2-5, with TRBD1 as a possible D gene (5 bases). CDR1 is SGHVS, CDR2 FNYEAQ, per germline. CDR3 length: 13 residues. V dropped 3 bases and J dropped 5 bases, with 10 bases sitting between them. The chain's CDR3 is CASSFRVRETQYF. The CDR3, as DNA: TGTGCCAGCAGCTTCAGGGTCCGGGAGACCCAGTACTTC.

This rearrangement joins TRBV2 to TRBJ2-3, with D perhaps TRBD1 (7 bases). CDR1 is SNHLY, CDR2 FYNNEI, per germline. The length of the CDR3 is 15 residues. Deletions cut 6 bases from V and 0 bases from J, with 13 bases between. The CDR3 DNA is TGTGCCAGCAGCGCGGGACAGACTAGCACAGATACGCAGTATTTT. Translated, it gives CASSAGQTSTDTQYF.

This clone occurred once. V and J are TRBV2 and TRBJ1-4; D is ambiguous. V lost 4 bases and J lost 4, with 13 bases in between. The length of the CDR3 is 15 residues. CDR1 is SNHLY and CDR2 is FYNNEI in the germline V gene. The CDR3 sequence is CASSGASRVNEKLFF. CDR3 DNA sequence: TGTGCCAGCAGTGGGGCCAGCCGGGTTAATGAAAAACTGTTTTTT.

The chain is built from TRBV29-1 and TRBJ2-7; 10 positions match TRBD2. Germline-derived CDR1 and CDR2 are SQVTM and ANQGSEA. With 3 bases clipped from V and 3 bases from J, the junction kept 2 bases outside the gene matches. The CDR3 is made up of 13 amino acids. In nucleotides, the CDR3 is TGCAGCGTTGAGATAGCGGGGGGCTACGAGCAGTACTTC. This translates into CSVEIAGGYEQYF.

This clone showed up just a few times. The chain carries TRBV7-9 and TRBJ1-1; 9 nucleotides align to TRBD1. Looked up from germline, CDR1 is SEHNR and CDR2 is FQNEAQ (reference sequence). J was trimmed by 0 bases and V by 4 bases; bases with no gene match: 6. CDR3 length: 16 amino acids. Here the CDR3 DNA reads TGTGCCAGCAGCTCAAACAGGGGGCTGTTGAACACTGAAGCTTTCTTT. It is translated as CASSSNRGLLNTEAFF.

The CDR3 loop reads CASSLDSKPEKLFF. The CDR3 bases are TGCGCCAGCAGCCTGGACAGTAAGCCAGAAAAACTGTTTTTT. The rearrangement uses TRBV4-1 and TRBJ1-4; possibly TRBD1 for D (6 bases). The CDR3 spans 14 residues. Trimming pared 4 bases from V and 8 bases from J, leaving 14 bases between. Germline CDR1 reads MGHRA; CDR2 reads YSYEKL.

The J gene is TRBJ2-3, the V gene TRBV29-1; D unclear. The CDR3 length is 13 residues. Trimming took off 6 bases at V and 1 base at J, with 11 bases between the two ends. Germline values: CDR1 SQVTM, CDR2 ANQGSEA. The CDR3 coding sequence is TGCAGCGTCGATAGTGGTGGCACAGATACGCAGTATTTT. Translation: CSVDSGGTDTQYF.

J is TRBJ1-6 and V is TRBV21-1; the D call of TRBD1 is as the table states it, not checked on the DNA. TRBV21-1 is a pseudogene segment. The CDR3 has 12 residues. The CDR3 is CASDRGNSPLHF. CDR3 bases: TGTGCCAGCGACAGGGGCAATTCACCCCTCCACTTT.

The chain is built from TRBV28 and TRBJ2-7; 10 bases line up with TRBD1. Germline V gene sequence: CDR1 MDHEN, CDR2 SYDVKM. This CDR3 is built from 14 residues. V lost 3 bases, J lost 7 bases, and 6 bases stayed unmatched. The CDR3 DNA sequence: TGTGCCAGCAGTTTGTGGACAGGGGGTGGTGAGCAGTACTTC. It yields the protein CASSLWTGGGEQYF.

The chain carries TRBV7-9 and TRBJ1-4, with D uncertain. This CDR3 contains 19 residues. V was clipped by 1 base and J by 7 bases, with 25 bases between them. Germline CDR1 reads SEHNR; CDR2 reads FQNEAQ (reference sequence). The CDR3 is CASSLGQLDPKILGEKLFF. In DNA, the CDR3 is TGTGCCAGCAGCTTAGGGCAGCTTGATCCCAAAATTTTGGGTGAAAAACTGTTTTTT.

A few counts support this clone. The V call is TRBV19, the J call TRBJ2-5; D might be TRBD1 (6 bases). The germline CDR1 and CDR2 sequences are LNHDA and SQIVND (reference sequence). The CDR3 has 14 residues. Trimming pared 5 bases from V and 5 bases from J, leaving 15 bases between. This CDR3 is CASSSRGYLETQYF. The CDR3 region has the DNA TGTGCCAGTAGTTCAAGGGGGTATTTGGAGACCCAGTACTTC.

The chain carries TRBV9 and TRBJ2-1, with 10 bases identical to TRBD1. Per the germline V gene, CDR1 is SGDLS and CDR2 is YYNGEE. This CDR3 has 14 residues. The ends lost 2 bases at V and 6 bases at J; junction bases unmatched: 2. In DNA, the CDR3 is TGTGCCAGCAGCGTCGGACAGGGGGTCAATGAGCAGTTCTTC. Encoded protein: CASSVGQGVNEQFF.